The following is a TCR beta chain sequence with its context. The CDR3 spans 14 residues. Germline CDR1 LNHDA, CDR2 SQIVND (reference sequence). Trimming at V came to 7 bases and at J to 6 bases, leaving 11 bases not matched to a gene. This sample stems from a study of blood T cell repertoires in COVID-19. Study-level information: Whether acute or convalescent, the COVID-19 samples came from the United States, Italy and Spain. In each case, the material was cDNA or gDNA derived from T cells, B-cell-depleted T cells, or PBMCs.

As handled by the study authors: Cell counts per sample came from amplifying reference gene primers. Sequencing was performed with immunoSEQ multiplex PCR; in TCRdb, only in-frame clones are kept and a portion is missing. That table gives V, J and clone size, and the DNA gave D and trimming. The profile shows roughly 280,000 clones, around 85% of them singletons. The sequencing input was peripheral blood. The sequence was collected from a woman aged 70 to 79 with acute or convalescent COVID-19. This chain joins TRBV19 and TRBJ1-1; 7 nucleotides match TRBD1. Here the CDR3 DNA reads TGTGCCAGTACCAGGGGGAACTCGGGGGCTGAAGCTTTCTTT. Amino acids: CASTRGNSGAEAFF.